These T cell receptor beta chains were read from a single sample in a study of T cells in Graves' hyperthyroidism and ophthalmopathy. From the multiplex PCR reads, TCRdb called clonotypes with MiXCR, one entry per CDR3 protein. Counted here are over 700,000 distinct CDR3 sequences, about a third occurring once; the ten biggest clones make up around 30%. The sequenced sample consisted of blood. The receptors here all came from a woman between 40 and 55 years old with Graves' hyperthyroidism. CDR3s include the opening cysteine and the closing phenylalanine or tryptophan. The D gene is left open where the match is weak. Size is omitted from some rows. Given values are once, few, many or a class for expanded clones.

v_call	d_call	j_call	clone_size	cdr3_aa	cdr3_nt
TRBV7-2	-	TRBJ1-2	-	CASSLSGAFGYTF	TGTGCCAGCAGTTTGTCCGGGGCCTTTGGCTACACCTTC
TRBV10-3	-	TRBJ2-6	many	CAIMNSGTGANVLTF	TGTGCCATCATGAATTCCGGCACTGGGGCCAACGTCCTGACTTTC
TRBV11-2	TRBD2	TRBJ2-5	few	CASSRGTSGVQETQYF	TGTGCCAGCAGCAGAGGGACTAGCGGGGTTCAAGAGACCCAGTACTTC
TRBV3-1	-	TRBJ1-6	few	CASSHRANNSPLHF	TGTGCCAGCAGCCATCGGGCCAATAATTCGCCCCTCCACTTT
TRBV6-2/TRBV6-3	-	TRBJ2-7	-	CASVRVPTYEQYF	TGTGCCAGCGTCAGGGTCCCTACCTACGAGCAGTACTTC
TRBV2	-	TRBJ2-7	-	CASSKGIKQYF	TGTGCCAGCAGTAAGGGCATCAAGCAGTACTTC
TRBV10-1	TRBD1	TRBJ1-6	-	CASSPRDSVNSPLHF	TGTGCCAGCTCACCCCGGGACAGTGTTAATTCACCCCTCCACTTT
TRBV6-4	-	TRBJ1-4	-	CASSDSVRRVELFF	TGTGCCAGCAGTGACTCAGTGCGCCGGGTGGAACTGTTTTTT
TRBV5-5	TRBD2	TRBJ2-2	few	CASSVFTGGTGELFF	TGTGCCAGCAGCGTTTTTACGGGGGGCACCGGGGAGCTGTTTTTT
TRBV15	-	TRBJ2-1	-	CATSRDRNEQFF	TGTGCCACCAGCAGAGATAGGAATGAGCAGTTCTTC
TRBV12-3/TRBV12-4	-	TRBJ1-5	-	CASSALPDQPQHF	TGTGCCAGCAGCGCACTTCCAGATCAGCCCCAGCATTTT
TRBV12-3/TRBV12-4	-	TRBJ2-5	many	CASSSYPPETQYF	TGTGCCAGCAGTTCTTATCCTCCAGAGACCCAGTACTTC
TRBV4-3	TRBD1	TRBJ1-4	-	CASSQVFGTGSEKLFF	TGCGCCAGCAGCCAAGTATTCGGGACAGGGAGTGAAAAACTGTTTTTT
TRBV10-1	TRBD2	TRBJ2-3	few	CASSDVGLAGTVTDTQYF	TGCGCCAGCAGTGATGTCGGACTAGCGGGAACGGTCACAGATACGCAGTATTTT
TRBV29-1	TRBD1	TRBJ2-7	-	CSIELGMTGAPHEQYF	TGCAGCATTGAACTGGGTATGACAGGGGCCCCCCACGAGCAGTACTTC
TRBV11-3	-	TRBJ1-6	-	CAGSSDGGNSPLHF	TGCGCCGGCAGCTCGGACGGGGGAAATTCACCCCTCCACTTT
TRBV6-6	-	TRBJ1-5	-	CANSDGADKSNQPQHF	TGTGCCAACAGCGACGGGGCAGACAAGAGCAATCAGCCCCAGCATTTT
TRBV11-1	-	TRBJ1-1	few	CASSWAGAVEAFF	TGTGCCAGCAGCTGGGCCGGGGCAGTGGAAGCTTTCTTT
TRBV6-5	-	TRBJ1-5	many	CASSPWRADQPQHF	TGTGCCAGCAGCCCATGGAGGGCGGATCAGCCCCAGCATTTT
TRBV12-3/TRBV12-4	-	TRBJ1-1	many	CASTLRYSNTEAFF	TGTGCCAGCACCCTAAGGTACTCGAACACTGAAGCTTTCTTT
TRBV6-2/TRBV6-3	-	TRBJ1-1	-	CASSYSPLADTEAFF	TGTGCCAGCAGTTACTCTCCCTTAGCGGACACTGAAGCTTTCTTT
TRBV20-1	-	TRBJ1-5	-	CSASSGLQPQHF	TGCAGTGCTTCTTCAGGGCTTCAGCCCCAGCATTTT
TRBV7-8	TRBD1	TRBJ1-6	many	CASSPRTGEYSPLHF	TGTGCCAGCAGCCCACGGACAGGGGAGTATTCACCCCTCCACTTT
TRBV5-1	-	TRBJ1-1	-	CASTSTRGMNTEAFF	TGCGCCAGCACATCAACGAGGGGGATGAACACTGAAGCTTTCTTT
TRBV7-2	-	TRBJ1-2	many	CASSSQVLMGSYGYTF	TGTGCCAGCAGCTCCCAGGTCCTTATGGGTAGCTATGGCTACACCTTC
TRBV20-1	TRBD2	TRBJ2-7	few	CSALQGPGTSYEQYF	TGCAGTGCCCTACAGGGCCCCGGGACTAGCTACGAGCAGTACTTC
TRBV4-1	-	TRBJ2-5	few	CASSQVTQETQYF	TGCGCCAGCAGCCAAGTTACGCAAGAGACCCAGTACTTC
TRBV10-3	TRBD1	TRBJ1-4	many	CAISSGTGTEKLFF	TGTGCCATCAGCTCCGGGACAGGGACAGAAAAACTGTTTTTT
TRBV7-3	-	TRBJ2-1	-	CASSLGGTPRSNNEQFF	TGTGCCAGCAGCTTAGGAGGGACACCCAGATCCAACAATGAGCAGTTCTTC
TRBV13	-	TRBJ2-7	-	CASSLGRYGEQYF	TGTGCCAGCAGCTTAGGCCGGTATGGCGAGCAGTACTTC
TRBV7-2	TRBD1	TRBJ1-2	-	CASSLVSRRDRIFYYGYTF	TGTGCCAGCAGCTTAGTTAGTCGCCGGGACAGGATTTTCTACTATGGCTACACCTTC
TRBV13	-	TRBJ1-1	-	CASSLEGGVMNTEAFF	TGTGCCAGCAGCTTAGAGGGCGGGGTGATGAACACTGAAGCTTTCTTT
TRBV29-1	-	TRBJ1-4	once	CSALTDAEKLFF	TGCAGCGCTCTAACGGATGCGGAAAAACTGTTTTTT
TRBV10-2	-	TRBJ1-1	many	CASSVNGGLNTEAFF	TGCGCCAGCAGTGTCAACGGGGGGCTGAACACTGAAGCTTTCTTT
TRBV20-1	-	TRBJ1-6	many	CSARSKPTGGNSPLHF	TGCAGTGCTAGATCGAAACCGACAGGCGGGAATTCACCCCTCCACTTT
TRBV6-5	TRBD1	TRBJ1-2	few	CASTLGTGGIDYTF	TGTGCCAGCACCCTAGGGACAGGGGGGATTGACTACACCTTC
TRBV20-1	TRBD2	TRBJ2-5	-	CSARDAGGTDTQYF	TGCAGTGCTAGAGATGCGGGAGGAACAGATACGCAGTACTTC
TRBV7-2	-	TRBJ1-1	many	CASSAKTGMNTEAFF	TGTGCCAGCAGCGCTAAGACAGGCATGAACACTGAAGCTTTCTTT
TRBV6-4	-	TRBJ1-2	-	CASSRQLYGYTF	TGTGCCAGCAGTAGACAGCTCTATGGCTACACCTTC
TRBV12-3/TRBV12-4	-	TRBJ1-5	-	CASMIRGPGQPQHF	TGTGCCAGCATGATCCGGGGGCCCGGTCAGCCCCAGCATTTT
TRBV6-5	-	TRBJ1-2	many	CASSYLGQNYGYTF	TGTGCCAGCAGTTATTTGGGACAAAACTATGGCTACACCTTC
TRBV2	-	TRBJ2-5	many	CASKLWWSQETQYF	TGTGCCAGCAAGCTTTGGTGGAGCCAAGAGACCCAGTACTTC
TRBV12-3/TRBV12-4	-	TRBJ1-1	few	CASSWDRNEAFF	TGTGCCAGCAGTTGGGATCGGAATGAAGCTTTCTTT
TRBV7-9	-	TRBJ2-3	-	CASSPTRLADTQYF	TGTGCCAGCAGCCCCACCCGCTTGGCAGATACGCAGTATTTT
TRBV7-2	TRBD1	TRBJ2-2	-	CASSITGGRTGELFF	TGTGCCAGCAGTATAACAGGGGGCAGGACCGGGGAGCTGTTTTTT
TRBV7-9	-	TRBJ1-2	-	CASSLDVSLNYTF	TGTGCCAGCAGCTTAGACGTCAGTTTGAACTACACCTTC
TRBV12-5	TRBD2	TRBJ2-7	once	CASSPLGGGAYEQYF	TGTGCCAGCAGTCCTCTTGGCGGGGGGGCGTACGAGCAGTACTTC
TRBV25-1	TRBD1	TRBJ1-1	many	CASSPDRAFVNTEAFF	TGTGCCAGCAGTCCGGACAGGGCTTTCGTGAACACTGAAGCTTTCTTT
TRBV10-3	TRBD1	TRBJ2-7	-	CAISGDREQYF	TGTGCCATCAGCGGGGACAGGGAGCAGTACTTC
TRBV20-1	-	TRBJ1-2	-	CSAIDGRATYGYTF	TGCAGTGCCATAGACGGCAGGGCTACCTATGGCTACACCTTC
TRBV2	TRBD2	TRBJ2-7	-	CASSGGSTVSYEQYF	TGTGCCAGCAGCGGGGGGTCGACGGTTAGCTACGAGCAGTACTTC
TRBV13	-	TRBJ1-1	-	CASSVSSTINTEAFF	TGTGCCAGCAGCGTATCCTCGACAATAAACACTGAAGCTTTCTTT
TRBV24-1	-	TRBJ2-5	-	CATSDTTGLQETQYF	TGTGCCACCAGTGACACCACAGGGTTACAAGAGACCCAGTACTTC
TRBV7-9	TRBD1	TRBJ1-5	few	CASSYRGQGDQPQHF	TGTGCCAGCAGCTACCGGGGACAGGGGGATCAGCCCCAGCATTTT
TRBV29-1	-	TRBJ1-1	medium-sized	CSVPKNTEAFF	TGCAGCGTTCCAAAGAACACTGAAGCTTTCTTT